The following is a TCR beta chain sequence with its context. The entry originates in a study of blood T cell repertoires in COVID-19. Across the study: Sample material is recorded as cDNA or gDNA derived from T cells, B-cell-depleted T cells, or PBMCs.

Participants, roughly 18 to 90 years old, spanned some 23 US areas. As originally analysed: Quantification of nucleated cells was approximated via reference gene primer amplification. Clones were sequenced by immunoSEQ multiplex PCR, and TCRdb holds only the in-frame ones, with some missing. V and J calls and clone size are those listed in that table; D and trimming were worked out from the DNA. The sample has approximately 490,000 clones; around 90% are singletons. CDR3 length: 20 amino acids. With V trimmed by 6 bases and J by 0 bases, 15 bases remained unmatched. Germline V lookup: CDR1 LNHNV, CDR2 YYDKDF (reference sequence).

This clonotype originated in a woman in her late teens or twenties who had recovered from COVID-19. Sequenced: PBMCs or T cells enriched from blood (not recorded which). The V gene is TRBV15, the J gene TRBJ2-6; 9 bases line up with TRBD1. The CDR3 region has the DNA TGTGCCACCAGTTTCTCAGGACCGGGACAGGGAAGCTCTGGGGCCAACGTCCTGACTTTC. It codes for CATSFSGPGQGSSGANVLTF.